The TCR beta chain under discussion was sequenced for a study of OX40 agonist ivuxolimab in advanced cancers. As for the study in general: At roughly 80% male, the cohort had a mean age of approximately 64 years, ranging from about 23 to 80. Study-level points and caveats: The work left the antigen specificity of expanded peripheral T cells undetermined.

Details on this clone: No antigen is known for it.

Generated by immunoSEQ multiplex PCR, the TCRdb table keeps only in-frame clones and is missing some. Among nearly 90,000 clones, 87% were seen once, and the ten largest hold around 1.6%. Exclusion applied to patients with autoimmune disease history or systemic immunosuppression. Germline V gene sequence: CDR1 SGHRS, CDR2 YFSETQ. With 5 bases clipped from V and 4 bases from J, the junction kept 6 bases outside the gene matches. This CDR3 contains 14 residues. This TCR came from an adult with an advanced solid tumor such as melanoma, head and neck, liver or kidney cancer. The material was CD4+ or CD8+ T cells sorted from blood, obtained in a trial of the OX40 agonist ivuxolimab. The genes are TRBV5-1 and TRBJ2-1, with 7 bases matching TRBD2. CDR3 sequence (DNA): TGCGCCAGCAGTCTCAGCGGGGAGTACAATGAGCAGTTCTTC. Its translation is CASSLSGEYNEQFF.